The 16 T cell receptor beta chains below all came from one sample that was sequenced in a study of technical replicates of blood from a few donors (dated by TCRdb to the late 2010s). Library method: the immunoSEQ multiplex PCR assay. TCRdb re-hosts the immuneACCESS table, in-frame sequences only. Its copies lack some clones; in the studies checked, an unresolved V gene accounts for under half of them, and the cause for the rest is not known. This sample holds 65,000 to 85,000 clones; roughly 91% were observed only once. The ten largest clones take up about 0.4% of the sample. Specimen: T cells isolated from PBMCs. These receptors all stem from a human donor in good health.

The genes are TRBV25-1 and TRBJ2-3; D may be TRBD2 (5 bases). The CDR3 has 15 residues. The V and J ends lost 4 bases and 5 bases respectively, with 16 bases between them. Looked up from germline, CDR1 is MGHDK and CDR2 is SYGVNS. The CDR3, as DNA: TGTGCCAGCAGTGCCCCGGAGGACTCTAAAGATACGCAGTATTTT. Protein product: CASSAPEDSKDTQYF.

The rearrangement joins TRBV6-5 to TRBJ2-1; 7 positions match TRBD1. Trimming at V came to 6 bases and at J to 4 bases, leaving 6 bases not matched to a gene. This CDR3 is built from 14 residues. In germline, CDR1 is MNHEY, CDR2 SVGAGI. CDR3 in amino acids: CASSLRDRYNEQFF. The CDR3 coding sequence is TGTGCCAGCAGCCTCCGGGACAGATACAATGAGCAGTTCTTC.

The chain carries TRBV10-3 and TRBJ2-5; 7 bases are a match to TRBD1. V was clipped by 6 bases and J by 5 bases; unmatched bases: 6. The length of the CDR3 is 13 residues. Germline CDR1 ENHRY, CDR2 SYGVKD. DNA for the CDR3: TGTGCCATCAGAAGGGACAGAGGGGAGACCCAGTACTTC. It specifies CAIRRDRGETQYF.

This clone showed up just once. The V and J genes are TRBV7-8 and TRBJ1-3; D remains unclear. CDR1 SGHVS and CDR2 FQNEAQ come from the germline V gene. The CDR3 runs 15 residues. V dropped 5 bases and J dropped 4 bases, with 15 bases sitting between them. In DNA, the CDR3 is TGTGCCAGCAGCCCAAGACATCATACCGGAAACACCATATATTTT. It is translated as CASSPRHHTGNTIYF.

The V call is TRBV27, the J call TRBJ2-2; D is perhaps TRBD2 (5 bases). The CDR3 covers 16 residues. The V gene lost 6 bases and the J gene lost 4 bases, with 18 bases spanning the gap. CDR1 and CDR2 from the germline V gene are MNHEY and SMNVEV (reference sequence). The CDR3 sequence is CASSPFSGSGTGELFF. CDR3 nucleotides: TGTGCCAGCAGCCCGTTTTCGGGGTCTGGCACCGGGGAGCTGTTTTTT.

The chain joins TRBV4-3 to TRBJ2-3, with TRBD1 identical over 10 bases. This CDR3 is 18 amino acids long. Trimming took 1 base from V and 4 from J; bases not matched to a gene: 11. Germline CDR1 and CDR2: LGHNA and YSLEER. CDR3 coding DNA: TGCGCCAGCAGCCAAGCCACTCCGGGACAGGGGACCCCAGATACGCAGTATTTT. Its translation: CASSQATPGQGTPDTQYF.

The V gene is TRBV30, the J gene TRBJ1-5; D is undetermined. Germline loops: CDR1 GTSNPN, CDR2 SVGIG (reference sequence). This CDR3 is 14 amino acids long. V lost 0 bases, J lost 3 bases, and 9 bases lay in between. This CDR3 reads CAWSVYGVNQPQHF. Here the CDR3 DNA reads TGTGCCTGGAGTGTATACGGGGTCAATCAGCCCCAGCATTTT.

This clone has only one observation. The V gene is TRBV25-1, the J gene TRBJ2-3; perhaps TRBD1 as D (5 bases). V dropped 5 bases and J dropped 4 bases, with 13 bases sitting between them. Germline V gene sequence: CDR1 MGHDK, CDR2 SYGVNS. CDR3 size: 14 residues. CDR3 sequence reads: CASSLQGLSDTQYF. The CDR3 bases are TGTGCCAGCAGTCTCCAGGGCTTGTCAGATACGCAGTATTTT.

J is TRBJ2-1 and V is TRBV5-6; 10 nucleotides agree with TRBD2. The germline CDR1 and CDR2 sequences are SGHDT and YYEEEE. The V segment lost 4 bases and the J segment 4 bases; nucleotides outside the gene matches: 2. The CDR3 length is 14 residues. The CDR3 nucleotides are TGTGCCAGCAGCATACTAGCGGGGTACAATGAGCAGTTCTTC. Its translation: CASSILAGYNEQFF.

The chain combines TRBV10-3 with TRBJ2-3; weak D call: TRBD2 (5 bases). V was trimmed by 9 bases and J by 1 base, leaving 11 bases between them. Germline values: CDR1 ENHRY, CDR2 SYGVKD. The CDR3 extends over 13 amino acids. The DNA for the CDR3 is TGTGCCATAAAGCCCGGGGGCACAGATACGCAGTATTTT. Encoded protein: CAIKPGGTDTQYF.

V gene TRBV6-6 combines with J gene TRBJ1-4, with D hard to call. Germline V gives CDR1 MNHNY, CDR2 SVGAGI (reference sequence). The CDR3 length is 13 residues. V lost 10 bases to trimming and J lost 7 bases, with 16 bases between them. The CDR3 DNA reads TGTGCCACCACCCCGACGACTGGTGAAAAACTGTTTTTT. This gives the protein CATTPTTGEKLFF.

The chain recombines TRBV25-1 with TRBJ2-7; D unresolved. The CDR3 covers 13 residues. Trimming stripped 4 bases from V and 4 bases from J, with 11 bases between. Germline V gene sequence: CDR1 MGHDK, CDR2 SYGVNS. The CDR3 DNA reads TGTGCCAGCAGTGCGTTGTTGGAGTACGAGCAGTACTTC. It specifies CASSALLEYEQYF.

The chain has TRBV7-3 and TRBJ2-3; TRBD2 matches 9 bases. The CDR3 runs 14 residues. V shed 2 bases and J 5 bases; nucleotides not matched to a gene: 2. Germline-derived CDR1 and CDR2 are SGHTA and FQGTGA. The CDR3: CASSLAGGEDTQYF. The CDR3 DNA is TGTGCCAGCAGCTTAGCGGGAGGGGAAGATACGCAGTATTTT.

The chain joins TRBV6-1 to TRBJ2-3; D gene unclear. The CDR3 runs 12 residues. In germline, CDR1 is MNHNS, CDR2 SASEGT. V was pared by 9 bases and J by 2 bases, with 9 bases between. This CDR3 is CASEENTDTQYF. DNA of the CDR3: TGTGCCAGTGAGGAGAACACAGATACGCAGTATTTT.

The chain has TRBV27 and TRBJ1-2; 8 nucleotides agree with TRBD1. The V and J ends lost 3 bases and 2 bases, in that order; junction bases with no gene match: 5. This CDR3 comprises 15 residues. Germline V CDR1 and CDR2: MNHEY, SMNVEV (reference sequence). CDR3 sequence: CASSLSGGANYGYTF. The CDR3 DNA sequence: TGTGCCAGCAGTTTGTCAGGGGGCGCAAACTATGGCTACACCTTC.

J is TRBJ2-3 and V is TRBV15; 7 bases match TRBD2. With V trimmed by 0 bases and J by 2 bases, 8 bases remained unmatched. This CDR3 region has 17 residues. From germline, CDR1 is LNHNV and CDR2 YYDKDF (reference sequence). CDR3 bases: TGTGCCACCAGCAGAGATAGGCTAGCGGCTATCACAGATACGCAGTATTTT. Translated: CATSRDRLAAITDTQYF.